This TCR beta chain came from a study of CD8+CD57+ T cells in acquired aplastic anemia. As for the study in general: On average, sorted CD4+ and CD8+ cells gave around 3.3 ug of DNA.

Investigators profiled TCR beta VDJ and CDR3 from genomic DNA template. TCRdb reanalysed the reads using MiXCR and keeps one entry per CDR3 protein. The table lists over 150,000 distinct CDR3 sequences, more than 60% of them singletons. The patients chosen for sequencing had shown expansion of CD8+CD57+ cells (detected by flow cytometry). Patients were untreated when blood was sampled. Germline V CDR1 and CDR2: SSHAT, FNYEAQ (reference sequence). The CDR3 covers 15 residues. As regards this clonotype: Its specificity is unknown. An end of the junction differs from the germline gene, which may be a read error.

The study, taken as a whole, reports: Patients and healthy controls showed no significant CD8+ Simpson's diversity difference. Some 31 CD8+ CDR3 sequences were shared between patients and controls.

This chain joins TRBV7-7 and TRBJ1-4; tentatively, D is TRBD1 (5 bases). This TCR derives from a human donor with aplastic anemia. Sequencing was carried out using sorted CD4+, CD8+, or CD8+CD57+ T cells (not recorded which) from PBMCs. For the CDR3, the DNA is TGTGCTAGCAGCGAAGGATCGGGGGTTTATGAAAAACTGTTTTTT. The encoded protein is CASSEGSGVYEKLFF.